The next 6 T cell receptor beta chains were all read from a single sample in a study of PD-L1 blockade in urothelial cancer. The method was immunoSEQ multiplex PCR; TCRdb's version includes in-frame clones alone and lacks a portion of them. The sample shows approximately 100,000 clones, 91% of them seen only once. The specimen comprised PBMCs, sampled around atezolizumab (anti-PD-L1) treatment. The receptors come from an elderly woman with urothelial cancer.

This clone was counted between two and nine times. The J gene is TRBJ1-5, the V gene TRBV19; weak D call: TRBD1 (5 bases). The V gene's germline CDR1 is LNHDA and CDR2 SQIVND (reference sequence). V dropped 3 bases and J dropped 4 bases, with 13 bases sitting between them. The CDR3 runs to 15 residues. The CDR3 nucleotides read TGTGCCAGTAGTATGAGCAGGGAGGGAAATCAGCCCCAGCATTTT. As protein: CASSMSREGNQPQHF.

V and J are TRBV5-4 and TRBJ2-7, with 11 positions matching TRBD2. This CDR3 contains 15 residues. The trim removed 2 bases at V and 1 base at J, leaving 2 bases unmatched. CDR1 and CDR2 (germline): SGHNT, YYREEE (reference sequence). The CDR3 protein is CASSLGTSGSYEQYF. The CDR3 DNA reads as TGTGCCAGCAGCTTAGGGACTAGCGGATCCTACGAGCAGTACTTC.

The chain joins TRBV30 to TRBJ1-2; 7 nucleotides agree with TRBD1. The CDR3 extends over 15 amino acids. Looked up from germline, CDR1 is GTSNPN and CDR2 is SVGIG (reference sequence). The V and J ends lost 2 bases and 7 bases, in that order; junction bases with no gene match: 13. The CDR3 protein is CAWSTGQPSQGGYTF. For the CDR3, the DNA is TGTGCCTGGAGTACGGGACAGCCTTCCCAGGGTGGCTACACCTTC.

The rearrangement uses TRBV21-1 and TRBJ1-5. TRBV21-1 counts as a pseudogene. CDR3 length equals 15 residues. Here the CDR3 reads CASSNPPEPHQPQHF. Written as DNA, the CDR3 is TGTGCCAGCAGCAATCCGCCCGAGCCCCATCAGCCCCAGCATTTT.

This chain uses TRBV7-8 with TRBJ2-3; 13 bases line up with TRBD2. Germline V gives CDR1 SGHVS, CDR2 FQNEAQ. After removal of 5 bases from V and 1 base from J, the junction contained 12 bases not matched to a gene. The CDR3 sequence is 19 residues long. In DNA, the CDR3 is TGTGCCAGCAGCCCAACGGGACTAGCGGGATGGCGCGGCACAGATACGCAGTATTTT. Protein product: CASSPTGLAGWRGTDTQYF.

Comment on this clone: In the same sample, other DNA sequences code for this CDR3. The chain combines TRBV5-4 with TRBJ2-5; 9 bases map to TRBD1. CDR1 and CDR2 (germline): SGHNT, YYREEE (reference sequence). This CDR3 comprises 14 residues. V trimming: 2 bases; J trimming: 2 bases; junction bases outside the gene matches: 1. The CDR3 reads CASSFGQGQETQYF. The CDR3 DNA is TGTGCCAGCAGCTTTGGACAGGGGCAAGAGACCCAGTACTTC.